This T cell receptor (beta chain) stems from a study of cytomegalovirus exposure and HLA in healthy donors. Overall study results and limits: In vitro data verified three CMV-associated chains as specific for CMV antigens.

There are 16 residues in the CDR3. V lost 3 bases and J lost 6; bases outside the gene matches: 10. The germline V gene has CDR1 SGHRS and CDR2 YFSETQ. The PCR contained 60 Vbeta and 13 Jbeta primers. The data were produced by immunoSEQ multiplex PCR, yet TCRdb's version contains in-frame clones alone and is incomplete. Of about 180,000 clones listed, roughly 82% are singletons. Healthy bone marrow donors made up the cohort. Nominally healthy donors were sampled, though unrecorded immune exposures were likely. On this clone: As yet, its antigen is unknown.

The rearrangement joins TRBV5-1 to TRBJ2-2; 8 bases are shared with TRBD2. The origin of this receptor is a man between 40 and 49 years old in good health and CMV-seronegative. Sample: PBMCs. CDR3 sequence (DNA): TGCGCCAGCAGCTCCGGGACTAGTGGTTTACCCGGGGAGCTGTTTTTT. As protein: CASSSGTSGLPGELFF.